Listed here is a single TCR beta chain. Its specificity is not known. The sample originates from a study of T-cell memory formation after mild COVID-19. V dropped 5 bases and J dropped 1 base, with 14 bases sitting between them. Germline-derived CDR1 and CDR2 are SQVTM and ANQGSEA. The CDR3 has 14 amino acids. TCRdb re-called the 5' RACE reads with MiXCR, one entry per CDR3 protein. The sample consists of 400,000 to 550,000 distinct CDR3 sequences, around a quarter of them appearing once. Notes on the study in general: A subset of responding clones appeared in pre-infection memory, suggesting cross-reactive memory joined. The second-wave clones peaking on day 37 were not confirmed as SARS-CoV-2-specific.

This sequence was found in an adult woman who had mild COVID-19 (a few samples of this study predate the infection). Cell type and time point are not known. This chain joins TRBV29-1 and TRBJ1-1; D might be TRBD1 (5 bases). What was sequenced was PBMCs or a T cell subset sorted from them (not recorded which). The CDR3 DNA reads as TGCAGCGTTTTGGGGGATTGGGGGAACACTGAAGCTTTCTTT. Encoded protein: CSVLGDWGNTEAFF.